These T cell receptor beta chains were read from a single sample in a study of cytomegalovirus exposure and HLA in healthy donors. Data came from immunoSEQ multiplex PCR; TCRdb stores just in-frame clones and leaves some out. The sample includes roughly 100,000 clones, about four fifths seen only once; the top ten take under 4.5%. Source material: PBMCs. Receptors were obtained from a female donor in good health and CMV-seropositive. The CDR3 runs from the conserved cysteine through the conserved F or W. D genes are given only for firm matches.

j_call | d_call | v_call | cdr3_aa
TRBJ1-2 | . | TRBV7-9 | CASSLGAAVTYGYTF
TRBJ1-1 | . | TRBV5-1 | CASTGQGNTEAFF
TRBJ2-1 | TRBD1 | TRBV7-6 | CASSLSGQGAGEQFF
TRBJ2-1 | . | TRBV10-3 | CAISEILKEQFF
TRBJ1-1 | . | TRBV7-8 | CASSLGGSNTEAFF
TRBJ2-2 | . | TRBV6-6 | CASSHMLEGSGELFF
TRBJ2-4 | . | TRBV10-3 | CAISTGVATKNIQYF
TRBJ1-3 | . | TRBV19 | CASFAGAGNTIYF
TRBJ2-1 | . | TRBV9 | CASSERAVSGNTGEQFF
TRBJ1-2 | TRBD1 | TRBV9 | CASSVEGDRVRGYTF
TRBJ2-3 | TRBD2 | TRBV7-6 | CASSLGVAGSTDTQYF
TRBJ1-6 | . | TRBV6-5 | CATTSLSYNSPLHF
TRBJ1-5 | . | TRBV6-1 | CASSDRQVSNQPQHF
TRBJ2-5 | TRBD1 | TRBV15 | CATSRVGGHRTQYF
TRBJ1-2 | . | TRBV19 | CASSQLRGPEGYGYTF
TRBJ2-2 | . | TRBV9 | CASSVGETSHTGELFF
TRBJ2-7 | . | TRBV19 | CASKTGPHSYEQYF
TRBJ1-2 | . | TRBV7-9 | CSSSLPGGVYGYTF
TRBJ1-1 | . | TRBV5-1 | CASTPGGSNTEAFF
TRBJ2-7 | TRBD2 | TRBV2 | CASSDDGTSGSYEQYF
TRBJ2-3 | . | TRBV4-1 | CASSRGPGVLDTQYF
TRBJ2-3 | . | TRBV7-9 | CASSSPTSLSTDTQYF
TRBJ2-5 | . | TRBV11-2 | CASSPRGATFTETQYF
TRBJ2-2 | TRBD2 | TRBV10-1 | CASSETVAGSSNPGELFF
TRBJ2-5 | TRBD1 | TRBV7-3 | CASSYTGGRETQYF
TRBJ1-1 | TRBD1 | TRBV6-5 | CASTRTGGHTEAFF
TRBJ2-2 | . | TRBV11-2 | CASSLQGNTGELFF
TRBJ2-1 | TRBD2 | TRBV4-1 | CASSQDRASGDNEQFF
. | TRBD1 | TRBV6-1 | CASSVDRARNEQYF
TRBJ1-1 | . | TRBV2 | CASSLEGLMNTEAFF
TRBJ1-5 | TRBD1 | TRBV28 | CASRGQGVVGQPQHF
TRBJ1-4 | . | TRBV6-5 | CASSYVAYNEKLFF